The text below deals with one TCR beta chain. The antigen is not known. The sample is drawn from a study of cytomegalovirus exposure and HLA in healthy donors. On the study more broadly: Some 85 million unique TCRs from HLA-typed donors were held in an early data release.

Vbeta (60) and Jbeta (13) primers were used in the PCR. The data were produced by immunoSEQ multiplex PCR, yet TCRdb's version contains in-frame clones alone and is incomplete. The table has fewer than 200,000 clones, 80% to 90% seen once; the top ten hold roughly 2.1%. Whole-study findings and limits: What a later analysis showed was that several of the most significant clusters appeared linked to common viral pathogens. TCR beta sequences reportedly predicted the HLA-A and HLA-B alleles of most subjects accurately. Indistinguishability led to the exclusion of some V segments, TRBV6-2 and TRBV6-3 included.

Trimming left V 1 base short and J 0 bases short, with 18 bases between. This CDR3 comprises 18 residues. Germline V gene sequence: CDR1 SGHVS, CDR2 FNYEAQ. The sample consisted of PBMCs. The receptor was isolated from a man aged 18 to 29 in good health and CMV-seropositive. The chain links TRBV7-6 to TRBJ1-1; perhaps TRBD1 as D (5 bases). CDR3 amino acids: CASSLDGRPGGVNTEAFF. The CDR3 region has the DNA TGTGCCAGCAGCTTAGACGGGCGGCCCGGGGGGGTGAACACTGAAGCTTTCTTT.